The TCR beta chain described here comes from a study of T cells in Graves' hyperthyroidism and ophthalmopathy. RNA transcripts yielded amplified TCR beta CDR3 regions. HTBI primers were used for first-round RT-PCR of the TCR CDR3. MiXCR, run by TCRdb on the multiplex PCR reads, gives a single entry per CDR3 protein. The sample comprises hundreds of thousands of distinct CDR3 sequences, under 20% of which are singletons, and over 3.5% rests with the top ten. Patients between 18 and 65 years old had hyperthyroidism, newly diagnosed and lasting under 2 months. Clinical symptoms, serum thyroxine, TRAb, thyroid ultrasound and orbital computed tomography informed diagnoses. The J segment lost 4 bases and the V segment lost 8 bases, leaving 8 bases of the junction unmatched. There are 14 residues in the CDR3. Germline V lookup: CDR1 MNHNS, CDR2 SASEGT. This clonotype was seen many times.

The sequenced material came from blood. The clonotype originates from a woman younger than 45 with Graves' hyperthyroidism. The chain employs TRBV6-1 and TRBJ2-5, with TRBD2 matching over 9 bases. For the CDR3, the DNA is TGTGCCAGCGACGTAGCGGGAGTGGGAGAGACCCAGTACTTC. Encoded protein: CASDVAGVGETQYF.